This TCR beta chain is from a study of early T cells in non-severe SARS-CoV-2 infection. The wider study: The sequenced material was bulk RNA from unsorted whole blood, and its chains were unpaired.

Findings and caveats of the study: Anti-spike CD8 specificities were favored by VDJdb matching, whose results missed private and CD4 specificities.

This clonotype has at least ten counts. Its target is not known. Unique molecular identifiers tagged individual cDNA molecules. TCRdb passed the 5' RACE reads through MiXCR, listing each CDR3 protein once. The data hold 50,000 to 65,000 distinct CDR3 sequences, with over 8% observed a single time. The germline CDR1 and CDR2 sequences are SGDLS and YYNGEE. CDR3 size: 15 residues. Trimming cost V 4 bases and J 4 bases, with 18 bases left between them. This rearrangement joins TRBV9 to TRBJ2-7; D not certain. The origin of this receptor is an adult who was a healthcare worker with PCR-confirmed SARS-CoV-2 infection or an uninfected control (not recorded which). The sample was whole blood. The CDR3 nucleotides are TGTGCCAGCAGCCCCCAGAATTTCGATTCGTACGAGCAGTACTTC. Amino acids: CASSPQNFDSYEQYF. Full variable domain (outside the CDR3, taken from reference TRBV9 and TRBJ2-7): DSGVTQTPKHLITATGQRVTLRCSPRSGDLSVYWYQQSLDQGLQFLIQYYNGEERAKGNILERFSAQQFPDLHSELNLSSLELGDSALYFCASSPQNFDSYEQYFGPGTRLTVT.